Shown below are 13 T cell receptor beta chains from a single sample sequenced in a study of OX40 agonist ivuxolimab in advanced cancers. TCRdb's table, derived via immunoSEQ multiplex PCR, lists solely in-frame clones and lacks some. The sample holds about 70,000 clones, about 84% seen once. This sample comprised CD4+ or CD8+ T cells sorted from blood, obtained in a trial of the OX40 agonist ivuxolimab. Source of these receptors: an adult with an advanced solid tumor such as melanoma, head and neck, liver or kidney cancer.

V gene TRBV27 combines with J gene TRBJ2-7, with D unclear. V was cut by 4 bases and J by 4 bases, with 17 bases left in between. Germline CDR1 MNHEY, CDR2 SMNVEV (reference sequence). The CDR3 is made up of 15 amino acids. CDR3 loop: CASSSTPKYPYEQYF. The DNA for the CDR3 is TGTGCCAGCAGTTCCACACCCAAATACCCTTACGAGCAGTACTTC.

V gene TRBV5-1 combines with J gene TRBJ2-1, with TRBD1 matching 7 bases. Germline assignment: CDR1 SGHRS and CDR2 YFSETQ. The ends lost 4 bases at V and 12 bases at J; junction bases unmatched: 16. This CDR3 has 15 amino acids. The CDR3 sequence: CASSDRQGQSRRQFF. The CDR3, as DNA: TGCGCCAGCAGCGATCGACAGGGACAGAGTAGACGGCAGTTCTTC.

The chain employs TRBV5-1 and TRBJ1-5, with a possible D match to TRBD1 (6 bases). Germline V gene lookup returns CDR1 SGHRS and CDR2 YFSETQ. CDR3 length equals 14 residues. V shed 4 bases and J shed 5 bases, with 13 bases lying between them. In DNA, the CDR3 is TGCGCCAGCAGCCCCCATTCAGGGGATCAGCCCCAGCATTTT. Its protein product is CASSPHSGDQPQHF.

This chain joins TRBV7-2 and TRBJ1-4; D call uncertain. This CDR3 spans 13 amino acids. V lost 0 bases and J lost 7, with 6 bases in between. Germline V gives CDR1 SGHTA, CDR2 FQGNSA. CDR3 in DNA: TGTGCCAGCAGCTTAGCCCGGGGTGAAAAACTGTTTTTT. Translation gives CASSLARGEKLFF. Together with reference TRBV7-2 and TRBJ1-4, the CDR3 gives the full variable domain: GAGVSQSPSNKVTEKGKDVELRCDPISGHTALYWYRQSLGQGLEFLIYFQGNSAPDKSGLPSDRFSAERTGGSVSTLTIQRTQQEDSAVYLCASSLARGEKLFFGSGTQLSVL.

The rearrangement joins TRBV5-1 to TRBJ2-5, with a weak D call TRBD1 (6 bases). This CDR3 spans 14 amino acids. CDR1 is SGHRS and CDR2 is YFSETQ in the germline V gene. The germline V and J ends were trimmed by 2 bases and 3 bases, with 11 bases remaining between them. CDR3 amino acids: CASSFIQGKETQYF. The CDR3 DNA sequence: TGCGCCAGCAGCTTTATACAGGGCAAAGAGACCCAGTACTTC.

V is TRBV10-3 and J is TRBJ2-5, with D possibly matching TRBD1 (6 bases). Matching the DNA end better, TRBJ2-7 makes the J call doubtful. The CDR3 has 13 amino acids. Germline assignment: CDR1 ENHRY and CDR2 SYGVKD. CDR3 sequence: CASKGVPSTEQYF. As DNA, the CDR3 is TGTGCCAGCAAGGGGGTTCCTTCTACCGAGCAGTACTTC.

Points on this clone: Other DNA sequences in this specimen translate into the identical CDR3. This rearrangement joins TRBV19 to TRBJ2-7; perhaps TRBD2 as D (6 bases). Germline CDR1 reads LNHDA; CDR2 reads SQIVND (reference sequence). This CDR3 is built from 14 residues. Trimming took off 0 bases at V and 3 bases at J, with 9 bases between the two ends. The CDR3 coding sequence is TGTGCCAGTAGTATAGAGGGGGGTAACTACGAGCAGTACTTC. This gives the protein CASSIEGGNYEQYF.

The genes are TRBV2 and TRBJ2-3, with 10 bases aligning to TRBD1. This CDR3 spans 16 amino acids. With V trimmed by 6 bases and J by 6 bases, 12 bases remained unmatched. CDR1 and CDR2 from the germline V gene are SNHLY and FYNNEI. The CDR3 DNA reads TGTGCCAGCAGCCCTCTCGGGACAGGGGCTGGGGATACGCAGTATTTT. It encodes CASSPLGTGAGDTQYF. The whole variable domain, remainder taken from reference TRBV2 and TRBJ2-3, is EPEVTQTPSHQVTQMGQEVILRCVPISNHLYFYWYRQILGQKVEFLVSFYNNEISEKSEIFDDQFSVERPDGSNFTLKIRSTKLEDSAMYFCASSPLGTGAGDTQYFGPGTRLTVL.

The gene calls are TRBV7-9 and TRBJ2-7; 7 positions agree with TRBD1. Germline CDR1 reads SEHNR; CDR2 reads FQNEAQ (reference sequence). V was clipped by 5 bases and J by 6 bases; unmatched bases: 13. This CDR3 has 15 amino acids. CDR3 loop: CASSDPQGLSPEQYF. The CDR3 DNA reads as TGTGCCAGCAGCGACCCACAGGGGCTATCTCCCGAGCAGTACTTC.

The chain is built from TRBV6-6 and TRBJ2-7; D gene uncertain. Trimming took 10 bases from V and 2 from J, leaving 12 bases between them. The CDR3 extends over 12 amino acids. The germline gives CDR1 MNHNY, CDR2 SVGAGI (reference sequence). DNA for the CDR3: TGTGCCACCACGACTTTTCCCTACGAGCAGTACTTC. It specifies CATTTFPYEQYF.

This clone has only a few counts. V gene TRBV11-2 combines with J gene TRBJ1-1, with TRBD1 identical over 8 bases. V was clipped by 8 bases and J by 3 bases; unmatched bases: 5. Per the germline V gene, CDR1 is SGHAT and CDR2 is FQNNGV. This CDR3 has 13 residues. CDR3 residues: CASARQGYTEAFF. In DNA, the CDR3 is TGTGCCAGCGCACGACAGGGGTACACTGAAGCTTTCTTT.

The rearrangement links TRBV19 to TRBJ1-1; D unresolved. This CDR3 has 16 amino acids. Trimming shortened V by 2 bases and J by 8 bases, and 21 bases separated the two germline ends. Germline V gene lookup returns CDR1 LNHDA and CDR2 SQIVND (reference sequence). This chain's CDR3 is CASSILLTWQKWEAFF. The CDR3 DNA follows: TGTGCCAGTAGTATACTTCTGACTTGGCAGAAGTGGGAAGCTTTCTTT. Together with reference TRBV19 and TRBJ1-1, the CDR3 gives the full variable domain: DGGITQSPKYLFRKEGQNVTLSCEQNLNHDAMYWYRQDPGQGLRLIYYSQIVNDFQKGDIAEGYSVSREKKESFPLTVTSAQKNPTAFYLCASSILLTWQKWEAFFGQGTRLTVV.

Only a few counts were recorded for this clone. DNA for the CDR3: TGCGCCAGCAGTGACCGAACGGGGTTTTCTGGAAACACCATATATTTT. Its translation is CASSDRTGFSGNTIYF. This chain joins TRBV10-2 and TRBJ1-3; no clear D. The CDR3 runs 16 residues. Germline CDR1 WSHSY, CDR2 SAAADI. Trimming shortened V by 3 bases and J by 1 base, and 13 bases separated the two germline ends.